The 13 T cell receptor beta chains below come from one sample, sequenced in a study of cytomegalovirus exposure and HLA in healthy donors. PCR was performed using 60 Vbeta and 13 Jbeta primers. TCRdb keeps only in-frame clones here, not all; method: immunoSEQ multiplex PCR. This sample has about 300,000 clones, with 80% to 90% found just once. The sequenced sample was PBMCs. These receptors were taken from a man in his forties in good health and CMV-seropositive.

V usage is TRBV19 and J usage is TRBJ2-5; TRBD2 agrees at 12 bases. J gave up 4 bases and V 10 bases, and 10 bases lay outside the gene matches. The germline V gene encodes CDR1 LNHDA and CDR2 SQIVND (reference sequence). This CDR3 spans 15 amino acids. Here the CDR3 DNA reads TGTGCCACGGGACTAGCGGGTGGTCTCGGAGAGACCCAGTACTTC. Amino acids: CATGLAGGLGETQYF.

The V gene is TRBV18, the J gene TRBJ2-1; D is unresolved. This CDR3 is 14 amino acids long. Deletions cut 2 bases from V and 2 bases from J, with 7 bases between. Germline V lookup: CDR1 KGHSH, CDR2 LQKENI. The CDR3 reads CASSPTMTYNEQFF. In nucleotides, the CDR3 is TGTGCCAGCTCACCAACAATGACCTACAATGAGCAGTTCTTC.

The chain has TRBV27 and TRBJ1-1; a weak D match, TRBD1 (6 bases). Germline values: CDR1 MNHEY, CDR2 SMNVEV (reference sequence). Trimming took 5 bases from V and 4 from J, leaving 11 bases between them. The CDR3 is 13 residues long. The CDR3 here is CASSIQGPTEAFF. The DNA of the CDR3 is TGTGCCAGCAGTATACAGGGTCCCACTGAAGCTTTCTTT.

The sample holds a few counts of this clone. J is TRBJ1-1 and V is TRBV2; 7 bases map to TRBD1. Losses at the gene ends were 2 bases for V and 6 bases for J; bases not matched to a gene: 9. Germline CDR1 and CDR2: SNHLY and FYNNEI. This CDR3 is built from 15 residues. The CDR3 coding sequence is TGTGCCAGCAGTGAAACCCTGAACAGGGGTGCTGAAGCTTTCTTT. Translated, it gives CASSETLNRGAEAFF. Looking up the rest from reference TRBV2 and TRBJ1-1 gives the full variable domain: EPEVTQTPSHQVTQMGQEVILRCVPISNHLYFYWYRQILGQKVEFLVSFYNNEISEKSEIFDDQFSVERPDGSNFTLKIRSTKLEDSAMYFCASSETLNRGAEAFFGQGTRLTVV.

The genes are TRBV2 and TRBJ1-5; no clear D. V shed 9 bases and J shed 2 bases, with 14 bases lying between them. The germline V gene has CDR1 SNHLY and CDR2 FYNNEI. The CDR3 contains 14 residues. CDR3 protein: CASNPLGGNQPQHF. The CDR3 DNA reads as TGTGCCAGTAACCCACTGGGCGGCAATCAGCCCCAGCATTTT.

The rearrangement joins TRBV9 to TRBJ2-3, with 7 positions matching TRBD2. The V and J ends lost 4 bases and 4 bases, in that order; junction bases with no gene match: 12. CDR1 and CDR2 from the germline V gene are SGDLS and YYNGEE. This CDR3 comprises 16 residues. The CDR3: CASSPLGGRLADTQYF. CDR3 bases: TGTGCCAGCAGCCCCCTCGGCGGGAGACTGGCAGATACGCAGTATTTT.

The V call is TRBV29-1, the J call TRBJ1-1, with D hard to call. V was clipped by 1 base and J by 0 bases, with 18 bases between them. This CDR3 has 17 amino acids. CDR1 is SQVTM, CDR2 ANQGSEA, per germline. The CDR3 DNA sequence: TGCAGCGTTGAAGGATTCGGTCGGGAGAGGGTGAACACTGAAGCTTTCTTT. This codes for CSVEGFGRERVNTEAFF. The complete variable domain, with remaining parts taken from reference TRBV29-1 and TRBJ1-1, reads SAVISQKPSRDICQRGTSLTIQCQVDSQVTMMFWYRQQPGQSLTLIATANQGSEATYESGFVIDKFPISRPNLTFSTLTVSNMSPEDSSIYLCSVEGFGRERVNTEAFFGQGTRLTVV.

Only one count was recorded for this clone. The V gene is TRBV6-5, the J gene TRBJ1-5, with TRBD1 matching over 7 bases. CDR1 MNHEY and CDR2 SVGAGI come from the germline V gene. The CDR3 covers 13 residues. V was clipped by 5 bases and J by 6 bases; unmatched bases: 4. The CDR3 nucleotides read TGTGCCAGCAGTAGACAGGGCGGTCAGCCCCAGCATTTT. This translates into CASSRQGGQPQHF.

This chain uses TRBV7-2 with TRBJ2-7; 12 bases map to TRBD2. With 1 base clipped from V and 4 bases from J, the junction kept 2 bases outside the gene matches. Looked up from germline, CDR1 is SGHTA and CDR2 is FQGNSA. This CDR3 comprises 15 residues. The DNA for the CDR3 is TGTGCCAGCAGCTTAGTCCTAGCGGGAGGGTACGAGCAGTACTTC. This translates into CASSLVLAGGYEQYF.

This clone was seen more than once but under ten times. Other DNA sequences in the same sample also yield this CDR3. CDR3: CASRWTGGYEQYF. The CDR3 nucleotides read TGTGCCAGCAGGTGGACAGGGGGCTACGAGCAGTACTTC. The chain employs TRBV27 and TRBJ2-7; TRBD1 matches 10 bases. The CDR3 runs 13 residues. CDR1 and CDR2 (germline): MNHEY, SMNVEV (reference sequence). V shed 6 bases and J 3 bases; nucleotides not matched to a gene: 2.

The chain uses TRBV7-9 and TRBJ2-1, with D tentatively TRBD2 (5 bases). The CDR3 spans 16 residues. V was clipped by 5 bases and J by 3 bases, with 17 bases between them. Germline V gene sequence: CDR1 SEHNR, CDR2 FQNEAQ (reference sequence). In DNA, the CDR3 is TGTGCCAGCAGCCCAGAGAGGGTCAGGATCTACAATGAGCAGTTCTTC. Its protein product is CASSPERVRIYNEQFF.

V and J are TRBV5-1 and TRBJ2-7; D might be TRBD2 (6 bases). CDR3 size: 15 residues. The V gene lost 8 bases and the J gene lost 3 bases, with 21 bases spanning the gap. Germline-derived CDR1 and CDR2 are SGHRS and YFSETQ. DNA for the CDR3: TGCGCCAGTAAGCTTGGCGGGGACGGAAACTACGAGCAGTACTTC. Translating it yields CASKLGGDGNYEQYF.

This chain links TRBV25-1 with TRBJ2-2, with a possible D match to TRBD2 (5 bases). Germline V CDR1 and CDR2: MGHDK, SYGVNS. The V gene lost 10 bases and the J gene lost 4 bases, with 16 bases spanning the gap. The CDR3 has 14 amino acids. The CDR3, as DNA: TGTGCCACCTCAGGCTGGGCGGGCACCGGGGAGCTGTTTTTT. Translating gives CATSGWAGTGELFF.